The 17 T cell receptor beta chains in this list originate from one sample, sequenced in a study of T cells after yellow fever vaccination. TCRdb processed the 5' RACE reads anew with MiXCR; each CDR3 protein has one entry. The table has roughly 320,000 distinct CDR3 sequences, about 10% seen once; the top ten hold about 3.5%. The material was CD4+ T cells sorted from PBMCs, obtained 45 days after the yellow fever booster vaccination. The receptors were sampled from a man aged 18 to 30 who received the YFV17D yellow fever vaccine.

The V call is TRBV18, the J call TRBJ2-7, with D unclear. Trimming took 4 bases from V and 4 from J, leaving 17 bases between them. Germline V gene data show CDR1 as KGHSH and CDR2 as LQKENI. This CDR3 spans 15 amino acids. This CDR3 reads CASSRAFQVDYEQYF. CDR3 nucleotides: TGTGCCAGCTCACGAGCATTTCAGGTAGATTACGAGCAGTACTTC.

The genes are TRBV2 and TRBJ2-7; no reliable D call. Germline loops: CDR1 SNHLY, CDR2 FYNNEI. The V end lost 3 bases, the J end lost 6 bases, and 6 bases lay between the germline ends. The CDR3 is 11 amino acids. The CDR3 loop reads CASSDTGEQYV. The CDR3 DNA is TGTGCCAGCAGTGATACCGGCGAGCAGTACGTC.

The rearrangement links TRBV20-1 to TRBJ2-5; TRBD1 might be the D (6 bases). The CDR3 loop spans 14 amino acids. Trimming removed 3 bases at V and 1 base at J, with 12 bases between. Germline-derived CDR1 and CDR2 are DFQATT and SNEGSKA (reference sequence). The CDR3 DNA reads as TGCAGTGCTAGTTCAGGGGCGACCCAAGAGACCCAGTACTTC. This translates into CSASSGATQETQYF.

This clonotype was counted between two and nine times. The CDR3: CASRGQGFGNTIYF. The CDR3 region has the DNA TGTGCCAGCAGAGGACAGGGCTTCGGAAACACCATATATTTT. This chain joins TRBV6-1 and TRBJ1-3, with 8 bases matching TRBD1. Germline CDR1 and CDR2: MNHNS and SASEGT. J lost 4 bases, V lost 6 bases, and 5 bases had no gene match. This CDR3 has 14 amino acids.

This clonotype was found many times. The chain links TRBV2 to TRBJ2-7; D remains unclear. This CDR3 contains 11 residues. The V and J ends lost 5 bases and 5 bases respectively, with 7 bases between them. Germline assignment: CDR1 SNHLY and CDR2 FYNNEI. CDR3 sequence reads: CASSWTDEQYF. In DNA, the CDR3 is TGTGCCAGCAGTTGGACGGACGAGCAGTACTTC.

This clonotype was picked up a small number of times. The chain employs TRBV15 and TRBJ2-6, with 9 bases fitting TRBD1. V lost 3 bases, J lost 0 bases, and 3 bases stayed unmatched. CDR3 length: 17 residues. Germline CDR1 and CDR2: LNHNV and YYDKDF (reference sequence). The CDR3 DNA reads as TGTGCCACCAGCAGCGGACAGGGGCCCTCTGGGGCCAACGTCCTGACTTTC. Amino acid sequence: CATSSGQGPSGANVLTF.

The V and J genes are TRBV6-6 and TRBJ2-5; no reliable D call. The length of the CDR3 is 14 residues. The ends were cut back, 6 bases at V and 2 bases at J, with 13 bases in the middle. Per germline, CDR1 MNHNY and CDR2 SVGAGI (reference sequence). CDR3 bases: TGTGCCAGCAGCCACGGACGGTTACAAGAGACCCAGTACTTC. It specifies CASSHGRLQETQYF.

This clonotype was seen only a few times. The chain carries TRBV5-5 and TRBJ1-4, with D perhaps TRBD1 (6 bases). Germline CDR1 is SGHKS and CDR2 is YYEKEE (reference sequence). The CDR3 is made up of 15 amino acids. V was trimmed by 7 bases and J by 4 bases, leaving 17 bases between them. The CDR3 DNA sequence: TGTGCCAGCGAACCGCGAGGGGGGTTTAATGAAAAACTGTTTTTT. It is translated as CASEPRGGFNEKLFF.

This clonotype has a count of ten or more. The chain couples TRBV20-1 to TRBJ2-2; D ambiguous. The V and J ends lost 0 bases and 4 bases respectively, with 9 bases between them. The CDR3 is 14 amino acids. Per the germline V gene, CDR1 is DFQATT and CDR2 is SNEGSKA (reference sequence). Here the CDR3 reads CSARDLGITGELFF. CDR3 coding DNA: TGCAGTGCTAGAGATCTAGGTATCACCGGGGAGCTGTTTTTT.

This clonotype appeared a few times. The J gene is TRBJ1-5, the V gene TRBV30, with a weak D call TRBD1 (5 bases). V dropped 0 bases and J dropped 4 bases, with 10 bases sitting between them. This CDR3 has 14 amino acids. Germline V gives CDR1 GTSNPN, CDR2 SVGIG (reference sequence). The CDR3 spells CAWSVGPLNQPQHF. CDR3 DNA sequence: TGTGCCTGGAGTGTGGGACCTTTAAATCAGCCCCAGCATTTT.

CDR3 residues: CASGLVLGTGSYGYTF. The CDR3 nucleotides read TGTGCTAGTGGTTTGGTACTCGGGACAGGGTCCTATGGCTACACCTTC. This chain links TRBV12-5 with TRBJ1-2; 9 bases agree with TRBD1. The CDR3 extends over 16 amino acids. Germline assignment: CDR1 LGHNT and CDR2 FRNRAP. With 0 bases clipped from V and 4 bases from J, the junction kept 6 bases outside the gene matches. The whole variable domain, filled in from reference TRBV12-5 and TRBJ1-2, reads DARVTQTPRHKVTEMGQEVTMRCQPILGHNTVFWYRQTMMQGLELLAYFRNRAPLDDSGMPKDRFSAEMPDATLATLKIQPSEPRDSAVYFCASGLVLGTGSYGYTFGSGTRLTVV.

The gene calls are TRBV7-8 and TRBJ2-1; D is possibly TRBD1 (5 bases). V was trimmed by 2 bases and J by 4 bases, leaving 9 bases between them. The CDR3 is made up of 14 amino acids. Germline assignment: CDR1 SGHVS and CDR2 FQNEAQ. The CDR3: CASSLKGRYNEQFF. In DNA form, the CDR3 reads TGTGCCAGCAGCTTAAAGGGGCGATACAATGAGCAGTTCTTC.

The sample holds a few counts of this clonotype. This sequence joins TRBV7-9 and TRBJ2-5, with 7 positions matching TRBD1. CDR1 and CDR2 from the germline V gene are SEHNR and FQNEAQ (reference sequence). This CDR3 comprises 16 residues. V was pared by 1 base and J by 3 bases, with 8 bases of the junction left unmatched. The CDR3 here is CASSLGQPGQKETQYF. As DNA, the CDR3 is TGTGCCAGCAGCTTAGGACAACCGGGACAGAAAGAGACCCAGTACTTC. Full variable domain (missing parts from reference TRBV7-9 and TRBJ2-5): DTGVSQNPRHKITKRGQNVTFRCDPISEHNRLYWYRQTLGQGPEFLTYFQNEAQLEKSRLLSDRFSAERPKGSFSTLEIQRTEQGDSAMYLCASSLGQPGQKETQYFGPGTRLLVL.

The rearrangement joins TRBV3-1 to TRBJ2-7, with D perhaps TRBD2 (6 bases). Germline lookup yields CDR1 LGHDT and CDR2 YNNKEL (reference sequence). The CDR3 is 14 amino acids. Deletions cut 5 bases from V and 5 bases from J, with 16 bases between. For the CDR3, the DNA is TGTGCCAGCAGCGACCCTTCGGCGGGAAACGAGCAGTACTTC. It translates to CASSDPSAGNEQYF.

This clonotype was observed a few times. The chain has TRBV18 and TRBJ1-1, with 9 bases identical to TRBD1. CDR3 length equals 15 residues. J gave up 0 bases and V 6 bases, and 5 bases lay outside the gene matches. Germline values: CDR1 KGHSH, CDR2 LQKENI. CDR3: CASSEGTGMNTEAFF. CDR3 DNA sequence: TGTGCCAGCTCGGAAGGGACAGGGATGAACACTGAAGCTTTCTTT.

The V gene is TRBV20-1, the J gene TRBJ2-1, with 7 bases aligning to TRBD2. The V gene end was trimmed by 3 bases and the J gene end by 8 bases; junction bases not matched to a gene: 10. The CDR3 is made up of 14 amino acids. Germline assignment: CDR1 DFQATT and CDR2 SNEGSKA (reference sequence). The chain's CDR3 is CSARPAGWADEQFF. In DNA form, the CDR3 reads TGCAGTGCTAGGCCAGCGGGGTGGGCGGATGAGCAGTTCTTC.

The CDR3 loop reads CASSLGEEQYV. Here the CDR3 DNA reads TGTGCCAGCAGTTTAGGGGAGGAGCAGTACGTC. V and J are TRBV28 and TRBJ2-7; possible D gene TRBD2, 5 bases. This CDR3 is 11 amino acids long. V was shortened by 2 bases and J by 7 bases, with 6 bases between the two germline ends. CDR1 and CDR2 from the germline V gene are MDHEN and SYDVKM.